This record looks at one T cell receptor beta chain sequence and its context. At one end the junction does not follow the germline gene, possibly because of a read error. The data were taken from a study of cytotoxic CD8 clonotypes in ibrutinib-treated CLL. The method was immunoSEQ multiplex PCR; TCRdb's version includes in-frame clones alone and lacks a portion of them. The sample has about 120,000 clones, roughly 57% seen once. The source material was PBMCs, sampled after 24 months of ibrutinib treatment. The clonotype originates from a human donor with chronic lymphocytic leukemia.

Here the CDR3 DNA reads TGTGCCAGCAGCCCCTCACCCGGGGGGAGCACAGATGCGCAGTATTTT. Translating gives CASSPSPGGSTDAQYF. This rearrangement joins TRBV7-8 to TRBJ2-3; 7 positions match TRBD2. Germline CDR1 SGHVS, CDR2 FQNEAQ. The CDR3 consists of 16 residues.